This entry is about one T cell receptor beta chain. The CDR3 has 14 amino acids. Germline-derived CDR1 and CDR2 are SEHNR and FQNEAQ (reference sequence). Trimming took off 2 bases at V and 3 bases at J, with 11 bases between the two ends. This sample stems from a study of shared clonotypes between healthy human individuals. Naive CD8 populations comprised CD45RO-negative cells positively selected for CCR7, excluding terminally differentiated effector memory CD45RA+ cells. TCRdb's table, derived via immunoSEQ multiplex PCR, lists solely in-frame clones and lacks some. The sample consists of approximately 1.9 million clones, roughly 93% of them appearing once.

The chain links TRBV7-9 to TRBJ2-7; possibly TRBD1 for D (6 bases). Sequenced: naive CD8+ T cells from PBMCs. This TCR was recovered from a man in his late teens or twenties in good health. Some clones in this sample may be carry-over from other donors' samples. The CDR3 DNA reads TGTGCCAGCAGCTTAACCGGGACAATCTACGAGCAGTACTTC. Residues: CASSLTGTIYEQYF.